These 23 T cell receptor beta chains were sequenced from one sample in a study of molecular identifiers for immune sequencing clone quantification. A single record per CDR3 protein comes from TCRdb applying MiXCR to the PCR reads. The sample yields 40,000 to 45,000 distinct CDR3 sequences, around 21% seen once. Source material: naive CD8+ T cells from blood, with Jurkat cell RNA spiked in. As for subset: FACS-sorted CD8+CD4-CCR7+CD45RA+ naive T cells. The origin of the receptors is a human donor in good health. Some libraries in this study had Jurkat cell RNA spiked in.

This clonotype came up many times. V usage is TRBV7-9 and J usage is TRBJ1-1; D not resolved. V lost 1 base, J lost 4 bases, and 10 bases lay in between. The CDR3 extends over 14 amino acids. Germline lookup yields CDR1 SEHNR and CDR2 FQNEAQ (reference sequence). The CDR3 DNA is TGTGCCAGCAGCTTAGTTTACCTTCGCACTGAAGCTTTCTTT. Amino acid sequence: CASSLVYLRTEAFF.

This clonotype showed up many times. The chain is built from TRBV5-1 and TRBJ2-7; TRBD2 is a possible D gene (6 bases). Between the trimmed V and J ends, which lost 4 bases and 8 bases, there was a span of 16 bases. This CDR3 has 13 residues. Germline CDR1 and CDR2: SGHRS and YFSETQ. The CDR3 DNA reads as TGCGCCAGCAGCGTGGGACTCGGTACCCAGCAGTACTTC. Protein product: CASSVGLGTQQYF.

In this sample, this clonotype turned up many times. This rearrangement joins TRBV29-1 to TRBJ1-4; 11 bases map to TRBD1. CDR3 length equals 11 residues. The V segment lost 6 bases and the J segment 11 bases; nucleotides outside the gene matches: 2. Per the germline V gene, CDR1 is SQVTM and CDR2 is ANQGSEA. CDR3 bases: TGCAGCGTGGGACAGGGGGACAAACTGTTTTTT. It specifies CSVGQGDKLFF. Together with reference TRBV29-1 and TRBJ1-4, the CDR3 gives the full variable domain: SAVISQKPSRDICQRGTSLTIQCQVDSQVTMMFWYRQQPGQSLTLIATANQGSEATYESGFVIDKFPISRPNLTFSTLTVSNMSPEDSSIYLCSVGQGDKLFFGSGTQLSVL.

Concerning this clonotype itself: This may stem from a read error, because a much larger clone lies one nucleotide away. The genes are TRBV6-2 or TRBV6-3 and TRBJ1-6; 8 nucleotides match TRBD1. Losses at the gene ends were 11 bases for V and 9 bases for J; bases not matched to a gene: 21. The CDR3 runs 17 residues. The V gene's germline CDR1 is MNHEY and CDR2 SVGEGT. CDR3 loop: CAGGYPLDRGNTSPLHF. The CDR3 nucleotides read TGTGCCGGCGGCTACCCCCTCGACAGGGGCAACACTTCACCCCTCCACTTT.

This clonotype appeared once. A much larger clone lies a single base off, so this may be a read error. The gene calls are TRBV24-1 and TRBJ2-2, with 14 bases fitting TRBD2. Germline CDR1 and CDR2: KGHDR and SFDVKD. The CDR3 covers 17 residues. The CDR3: CATSDMGLAGDTGELLF. The CDR3 nucleotides read TGTGCCACCAGTGACATGGGACTAGCGGGAGACACCGGGGAGCTGCTTTTT.

This clonotype occurred many times. The chain recombines TRBV28 with TRBJ2-1, with a possible D match to TRBD1 (6 bases). The germline CDR1 and CDR2 sequences are MDHEN and SYDVKM. The CDR3 has 15 residues. Trimming took off 2 bases at V and 5 bases at J, with 13 bases between the two ends. The CDR3 is CASSLRTGIHNEQFF. CDR3 nucleotide sequence: TGTGCCAGCAGTTTAAGAACAGGGATACACAATGAGCAGTTCTTC.

This clonotype was recorded at least ten times. The chain is built from TRBV6-6 and TRBJ1-2; perhaps TRBD1 as D (6 bases). The germline V gene encodes CDR1 MNHNY and CDR2 SVGAGI (reference sequence). Trimming stripped 2 bases from V and 0 bases from J, with 10 bases between. The CDR3 runs 15 residues. The DNA for the CDR3 is TGTGCCAGCAGTTACGACAGGCCAACTAACTATGGCTACACCTTC. This codes for CASSYDRPTNYGYTF.

This chain connects TRBV7-9 to TRBJ2-7; D is undetermined. Deletions cut 3 bases from V and 2 bases from J, with 11 bases between. Per the germline V gene, CDR1 is SEHNR and CDR2 is FQNEAQ (reference sequence). CDR3 length equals 14 residues. CDR3 bases: TGTGCCAGCAGCTTTGGCGGAAATACCTACGAGCAGTACTTC. This translates into CASSFGGNTYEQYF.

In this sample, this clonotype turned up many times. The rearrangement links TRBV5-4 to TRBJ2-5, with TRBD1 as a possible D gene (6 bases). The germline V gene encodes CDR1 SGHNT and CDR2 YYREEE (reference sequence). The CDR3 totals 13 residues. Between the trimmed V and J ends, which lost 6 bases and 0 bases, there was a span of 9 bases. The CDR3 sequence: CASTRTDQETQYF. DNA for the CDR3: TGTGCCAGCACCCGGACAGACCAAGAGACCCAGTACTTC.

V usage is TRBV5-1 and J usage is TRBJ2-7; TRBD2 agrees at 11 bases. CDR3 length equals 16 residues. CDR1 and CDR2 from the germline V gene are SGHRS and YFSETQ. J lost 4 bases, V lost 4 bases, and 10 bases had no gene match. CDR3 amino acids: CASSIAGGGGQYEQYF. The CDR3 DNA is TGCGCCAGCAGCATAGCGGGAGGGGGGGGCCAATACGAGCAGTACTTC.

Worth noting for this clonotype: A single base separates this from a much larger clone, so it may be a read error. The CDR3 carries no conserved terminal phenylalanine or tryptophan, so it likely arises from a read error. This rearrangement joins TRBV19 to TRBJ2-7, with D perhaps TRBD2 (5 bases). This CDR3 comprises 14 residues. The V end lost 4 bases, the J end lost 5 bases, and 15 bases lay between the germline ends. Germline CDR1 reads LNHDA; CDR2 reads SQIVND (reference sequence). CDR3 bases: TGTGCCAGTAGTAGCGGAGGCCTTTACGACGAGCAGTACCTC. It yields the protein CASSSGGLYDEQYL.

This clonotype appeared many times. The chain couples TRBV24-1 to TRBJ1-5, with D perhaps TRBD1 (6 bases). Germline V gives CDR1 KGHDR, CDR2 SFDVKD. CDR3 length: 16 amino acids. V was shortened by 9 bases and J by 2 bases, with 19 bases between the two germline ends. CDR3 sequence: CATQTREGTRNQPQHF. CDR3 sequence (DNA): TGTGCCACCCAGACTAGAGAGGGGACACGCAATCAGCCCCAGCATTTT.

This clonotype came up many times. The V call is TRBV12-3 or TRBV12-4, the J call TRBJ2-1; D is possibly TRBD2 (5 bases). This CDR3 is built from 14 residues. Between the trimmed V and J ends, which lost 3 bases and 4 bases, there was a span of 10 bases. CDR3 protein: CASSFAGSYNEQFF. The CDR3 DNA sequence: TGTGCCAGCAGTTTTGCGGGTTCATACAATGAGCAGTTCTTC.

This clonotype was seen many times. V is TRBV5-1 and J is TRBJ2-1, with no clear D. This CDR3 is 16 amino acids long. The V gene lost 1 base and the J gene lost 3 bases, with 14 bases spanning the gap. CDR1 SGHRS and CDR2 YFSETQ come from the germline V gene. CDR3 sequence: CASSLNPTSVYNEQFF. The CDR3 bases are TGCGCCAGCAGCTTGAACCCCACGTCGGTCTACAATGAGCAGTTCTTC.

This sequence joins TRBV7-9 and TRBJ2-3, with TRBD2 identical over 7 bases. The germline V gene has CDR1 SEHNR and CDR2 FQNEAQ (reference sequence). The CDR3 has 15 residues. Trimming removed 4 bases from V and 4 bases from J; junction bases left unmatched: 8. CDR3: CASSSTRLAPDTQYF. CDR3 bases: TGTGCCAGCAGCTCTACCCGACTAGCCCCAGATACGCAGTATTTT.

This clonotype was observed at least ten times. This rearrangement joins TRBV29-1 to TRBJ1-5; no clear D. CDR1 SQVTM and CDR2 ANQGSEA come from the germline V gene. Trimming took off 7 bases at V and 5 bases at J, with 15 bases between the two ends. The CDR3 extends over 13 amino acids. The CDR3 bases are TGCAGCGAGGGAGAGGACGGAGATCAGCCCCAGCATTTT. This sequence encodes CSEGEDGDQPQHF.

This clonotype showed up many times. V gene TRBV27 combines with J gene TRBJ2-7; D perhaps matches TRBD2 (6 bases). V lost 4 bases and J lost 3, with 16 bases in between. Germline V gene lookup returns CDR1 MNHEY and CDR2 SMNVEV (reference sequence). This CDR3 region has 15 residues. CDR3 DNA sequence: TGTGCCAGCAGTTCCCTAGCGCCGGAGTACTACGAGCAGTACTTC. It yields the protein CASSSLAPEYYEQYF.

The chain recombines TRBV13 with TRBJ1-1; D remains unclear. The CDR3 extends over 12 amino acids. Germline-derived CDR1 and CDR2 are PRHDT and FYEKMQ (reference sequence). The germline V and J ends were trimmed by 4 bases and 1 base, with 4 bases remaining between them. As DNA, the CDR3 is TGTGCCAGCAGCTCCGAGAACACTGAAGCTTTCTTT. This encodes CASSSENTEAFF.

There are many counts of this clonotype. The rearrangement links TRBV24-1 to TRBJ2-7; D may be TRBD2 (6 bases). Trimming shortened V by 9 bases and J by 3 bases, and 20 bases separated the two germline ends. CDR1 is KGHDR, CDR2 SFDVKD, per germline. The CDR3 has 15 residues. The CDR3 DNA sequence: TGTGCCACCGGTAAATTCCCGGGGGAGGTCTACGAGCAGTACTTC. Encoded protein: CATGKFPGEVYEQYF.

This clonotype was detected only a few times. This sequence may be a read error, since a much larger clone differs from it by one base. The chain uses TRBV5-4 and TRBJ1-1; D not resolved. The CDR3 is made up of 13 amino acids. V lost 6 bases and J 6 bases, leaving 15 bases between the germline ends. CDR1 and CDR2 from the germline V gene are SGHNT and YYREEE (reference sequence). Here the CDR3 DNA reads TGTGCCAGCACTTTTGCGGGTTTCGCTGAAGCTTTCTTT. Translation gives CASTFAGFAEAFF.

This clonotype was counted ten times or more. The chain recombines TRBV7-2 with TRBJ2-3, with 11 bases lining up with TRBD2. The germline CDR1 and CDR2 sequences are SGHTA and FQGNSA. The CDR3 totals 16 residues. V shed 5 bases and J 4 bases; nucleotides not matched to a gene: 8. The CDR3 spells CASSPFISGGADTQYF. The DNA for the CDR3 is TGTGCCAGCAGCCCCTTTATTAGCGGGGGGGCAGATACGCAGTATTTT.

This clonotype was picked up many times. V usage is TRBV6-5 and J usage is TRBJ2-2; D not certain. V lost 0 bases, J lost 6 bases, and 11 bases lay in between. Per the germline V gene, CDR1 is MNHEY and CDR2 is SVGAGI. This CDR3 contains 15 residues. Written as DNA, the CDR3 is TGTGCCAGCAGTTACTCTGGCCAGGCTGCCGGGGAGCTGTTTTTT. Protein product: CASSYSGQAAGELFF.

This clonotype is deemed medium-sized. The chain recombines TRBV7-2 with TRBJ2-1, with 9 positions matching TRBD2. Looked up from germline, CDR1 is SGHTA and CDR2 is FQGNSA. The length of the CDR3 is 16 residues. V was clipped by 1 base and J by 3 bases; unmatched bases: 4. The chain's CDR3 is CASSLGLAGSYNEQFF. CDR3 nucleotide sequence: TGTGCCAGCAGCTTAGGGCTAGCGGGAAGCTACAATGAGCAGTTCTTC.